This is a list of T cell receptor beta chains from one sample in a study of blood T cell repertoires in COVID-19. Data came from immunoSEQ multiplex PCR; TCRdb stores just in-frame clones and leaves some out. The repertoire holds roughly 250,000 clones, with over 75% as singletons. Material: peripheral blood. These receptors all stem from a human donor in a cohort sampled during active COVID-19. CDR3s include the opening cysteine and the closing phenylalanine or tryptophan. The D gene is left open where the match is weak. A clone size is listed for some rows: how often the clone was seen (once, few, many), or a class if it is expanded.

abundance	d_gene	v_gene	j_gene	CDR3aa	CDR3nt
few	-	TRBV10-1	TRBJ1-5	CASSEKGVQPQHF	TGCGCCAGCAGTGAAAAAGGAGTTCAGCCCCAGCATTTT
few	TRBD1	TRBV5-1	TRBJ1-2	CASSRTGIDYGYTF	TGCGCCAGCAGCAGGACAGGGATAGACTATGGCTACACCTTC
-	-	TRBV5-4	TRBJ1-2	CASSRGSLGGYTF	TGTGCCAGCAGCCGGGGTTCCCTGGGTGGCTACACCTTC
-	-	TRBV13	TRBJ1-6	CASSSTLEREGIISPLHF	TGTGCCAGCAGCTCCACCCTGGAGAGGGAGGGAATTATTTCACCCCTCCACTTT
-	TRBD1	TRBV19	TRBJ2-3	CASSILQGATDTQYF	TGTGCCAGTAGTATTTTACAGGGGGCCACAGATACGCAGTATTTT
-	TRBD1	TRBV4-3	TRBJ2-3	CASSQEPARGLDTQYF	TGCGCCAGCAGCCAAGAACCAGCGAGGGGGCTGGATACGCAGTATTTT
-	TRBD2	TRBV5-4	TRBJ2-7	CASSFGAGEDEQYF	TGTGCCAGCAGCTTTGGAGCGGGAGAGGACGAGCAGTACTTC
-	-	TRBV5-1	TRBJ1-2	CASSPDEGTPNTISGYTF	TGCGCCAGCAGCCCAGACGAAGGGACTCCCAATACGATCTCTGGCTACACCTTC
-	TRBD2	TRBV10-2	TRBJ2-3	CASALAGRADTQYF	TGCGCCAGCGCCTTAGCGGGAAGGGCAGATACGCAGTATTTT
-	TRBD2	TRBV15	TRBJ2-7	CATSRGGLEVYEQYF	TGTGCCACCAGCAGGGGCGGACTAGAGGTCTACGAGCAGTACTTC
few	TRBD1	TRBV6-5	TRBJ1-1	CASRGQGGKGTEAFF	TGTGCCAGCAGGGGACAGGGGGGGAAAGGCACTGAAGCTTTCTTT
-	-	TRBV3-1/TRBV3-2	TRBJ2-4	CASSQVGARDIQYF	TGTGCCAGCAGCCAAGTGGGGGCGCGGGACATTCAGTACTTC
-	-	TRBV6-1	TRBJ1-4	CASSQRGGEKLFF	TGTGCCAGCAGTCAAAGGGGTGGTGAAAAACTGTTTTTT
-	TRBD1	TRBV6-5	TRBJ1-5	CASSYRQGRHQPQHF	TGTGCCAGCAGTTACCGACAGGGGCGCCATCAGCCCCAGCATTTT
-	TRBD2	TRBV5-4	TRBJ2-7	CASSFRTSGGYEQYF	TGTGCCAGCAGCTTCAGGACTAGCGGGGGCTACGAGCAGTACTTC
few	-	TRBV28	TRBJ1-5	CASSSLNQPQHF	TGTGCCAGCAGTTCCCTAAATCAGCCCCAGCATTTT
-	-	TRBV5-8	TRBJ1-1	CASTPGLSEMNTEAFF	TGTGCCAGCACCCCAGGGCTGAGCGAGATGAACACTGAAGCTTTCTTT
-	TRBD1	TRBV27	TRBJ2-7	CASSPRGTGASYEQYF	TGTGCCAGCAGTCCAAGGGGGACAGGGGCATCCTACGAGCAGTACTTC
once	-	TRBV18	TRBJ1-1	CASSPKEEAFF	TGTGCCAGCTCACCGAAAGAGGAAGCTTTCTTT
once	TRBD1	TRBV27	TRBJ1-5	CASKQGGQPQHF	TGTGCCAGCAAACAGGGGGGACAGCCCCAGCATTTT
-	-	TRBV19	TRBJ1-1	CASRPLQVYTEAFF	TGTGCCAGTAGACCCTTACAGGTGTACACTGAAGCTTTCTTT
-	-	TRBV3-1/TRBV3-2	TRBJ2-1	CASSQDRRRSSYNEQFF	TGTGCCAGCAGCCAAGATAGGAGACGGAGCTCCTACAATGAGCAGTTCTTC
-	TRBD1	TRBV4-2	TRBJ1-3	CASSRERQGSGNTIYF	TGTGCCAGCAGCCGGGAAAGACAGGGTTCTGGAAACACCATATATTTT
once	TRBD2	TRBV4-2	TRBJ2-7	CASSHLSGSDIYEQYF	TGTGCCAGCAGCCATTTGAGCGGGAGTGATATCTACGAGCAGTACTTC
-	-	TRBV2	TRBJ2-7	CAILVTVSSYEQYF	TGTGCCATCTTGGTGACAGTAAGCTCCTACGAGCAGTACTTC
-	TRBD1	TRBV5-1	TRBJ1-2	CASSSTTGGIGYTF	TGCGCCAGCAGCTCAACGACAGGGGGTATCGGCTACACCTTC
-	TRBD1	TRBV5-4	TRBJ1-2	CASSVRDRGDYGYTF	TGTGCCAGCAGCGTCCGGGACAGGGGCGACTATGGCTACACCTTC
-	-	TRBV5-8	TRBJ2-4	CASSSGLLAKNIQYF	TGTGCCAGCAGCTCAGGACTTCTAGCCAAAAACATTCAGTACTTC
-	-	TRBV19	TRBJ1-6	CASSAQTGYNSPLHF	TGTGCCAGTAGTGCCCAAACAGGATATAATTCACCCCTCCACTTT
once	-	TRBV7-7	TRBJ2-2	CASSQGPGNTGELFF	TGTGCTAGCAGCCAGGGTCCGGGGAACACCGGGGAGCTGTTTTTT
-	-	TRBV14	TRBJ2-3	CASSQVRTDTQYF	TGTGCCAGCAGCCAAGTACGGACAGATACGCAGTATTTT
-	-	TRBV20-1	TRBJ2-7	CSASLGAYEQYF	TGCAGTGCTAGTCTAGGGGCCTACGAGCAGTACTTC
-	TRBD1	TRBV3-1/TRBV3-2	TRBJ2-3	CASSQRDRGITDTQYF	TGTGCCAGCAGCCAGCGGGACAGGGGAATCACAGATACGCAGTATTTT
-	-	TRBV7-3	TRBJ2-1	CASSLGRYNEQFF	TGTGCCAGCAGCTTAGGCAGATACAATGAGCAGTTCTTC
-	TRBD2	TRBV4-2	TRBJ2-7	CASSQVRLAVSSYEQYF	TGTGCCAGCAGCCAAGTGCGGCTAGCGGTTTCGTCCTACGAGCAGTACTTC
-	TRBD2	TRBV23-1	TRBJ2-7	CASSPPRLAGMYEQYF	TGCGCCAGCAGTCCCCCCCGACTAGCGGGAATGTACGAGCAGTACTTC
-	-	TRBV5-5	TRBJ2-7	CASSLDRAVYEQYF	TGTGCCAGCAGCTTGGACAGGGCCGTCTACGAGCAGTACTTC